The clone carrying this T cell receptor beta chain showed up many times. Its specificity is unknown. The CDR3 is 12 amino acids. Germline CDR1 reads SQVTM; CDR2 reads ANQGSEA. After removal of 6 bases from V and 4 bases from J, the junction contained 5 bases not matched to a gene. These data come from a study of T cells in Graves' hyperthyroidism and ophthalmopathy. Over 18 months, lack of ophthalmopathy progression marked Graves' hyperthyroidism as stable. Disease duration under 2 months; hyperthyroidism patients were aged 18 to 65. The investigators amplified TCR beta CDR3 regions from RNA transcripts. Primed by the HTBI set, a first-round RT-PCR was run on the TCR CDR3. TCRdb reprocessed the multiplex PCR reads with MiXCR, giving one entry per CDR3 protein. The sample lists approximately 300,000 distinct CDR3 sequences, about 15% seen once, with around 33% in the top ten. Overall study findings and caveats: Stable hyperthyroidism and ophthalmopathy were separated using 13 V-J signatures.

The receptor's source is a man aged 25-40 years with Graves' hyperthyroidism. The V call is TRBV29-1, the J call TRBJ2-5, with 7 bases aligning to TRBD1. Sample: blood. The CDR3 is CSVKQGIETQYF. The CDR3 DNA reads TGCAGCGTGAAACAGGGGATAGAGACCCAGTACTTC.